The 9 T cell receptor beta chains listed next were all sequenced from one sample in a study of blood T cell repertoires in COVID-19. The repertoire was sequenced with immunoSEQ multiplex PCR; TCRdb's copy has only in-frame clones and lacks some. The repertoire holds about 140,000 clones, with around 90% as singletons. Sequencing was performed on peripheral blood. The receptors shown here come from a woman over 75 with acute or convalescent COVID-19.

The chain is built from TRBV19 and TRBJ1-1, with 7 bases aligning to TRBD1. J was trimmed by 10 bases and V by 2 bases; bases with no gene match: 7. In germline, CDR1 is LNHDA, CDR2 SQIVND (reference sequence). The CDR3 covers 13 residues. This CDR3 reads CASSINRGGGAFF. In nucleotides, the CDR3 is TGTGCCAGTAGTATAAACAGGGGCGGCGGAGCTTTCTTT.

This clone was detected a few times. The chain joins TRBV9 to TRBJ2-3; D not certain. V dropped 4 bases and J dropped 3 bases, with 9 bases sitting between them. The CDR3 extends over 13 amino acids. CDR1 SGDLS and CDR2 YYNGEE come from the germline V gene. Here the CDR3 reads CASSIGLTDTQYF. The CDR3 region has the DNA TGTGCCAGCAGCATAGGTCTTACAGATACGCAGTATTTT.

This chain links TRBV2 with TRBJ2-2; D may be TRBD2 (5 bases). The CDR3 has 15 amino acids. Trimming took off 6 bases at V and 5 bases at J, with 16 bases between the two ends. Germline V gene sequence: CDR1 SNHLY, CDR2 FYNNEI. CDR3 amino acids: CASSGPERGTGELFF. CDR3 sequence (DNA): TGTGCCAGCAGCGGCCCCGAACGCGGGACCGGGGAGCTGTTTTTT.

This chain links TRBV20-1 with TRBJ2-1; the match to TRBD2 covers 11 bases. The CDR3 covers 17 residues. CDR1 is DFQATT, CDR2 SNEGSKA, per germline (reference sequence). Trimming at V came to 3 bases and at J to 4 bases, leaving 11 bases not matched to a gene. The CDR3, as DNA: TGCAGTGCTAGTGGTCTCGGGACTAGCGGCGCGTACAATGAGCAGTTCTTC. Translated, it gives CSASGLGTSGAYNEQFF.

The chain is built from TRBV19 and TRBJ1-2; unclear D gene. The V gene lost 1 base and the J gene lost 5 bases, with 5 bases spanning the gap. CDR1 is LNHDA, CDR2 SQIVND, per germline (reference sequence). This CDR3 has 12 residues. The CDR3 protein is CASSIGRYGYTF. The CDR3 region has the DNA TGTGCCAGTAGTATAGGCCGGTATGGCTACACCTTC.

The chain recombines TRBV7-9 with TRBJ1-5, with 8 bases fitting TRBD1. The CDR3 runs 15 residues. Germline assignment: CDR1 SEHNR and CDR2 FQNEAQ (reference sequence). Losses at the gene ends were 5 bases for V and 4 bases for J; bases not matched to a gene: 7. The CDR3 nucleotides read TGTGCCAGCAGCGCAGGACAGGGAACAAATCAGCCCCAGCATTTT. Protein sequence: CASSAGQGTNQPQHF.

The gene calls are TRBV30 and TRBJ2-3; D possibly corresponds to TRBD2 (5 bases). CDR3 length: 15 amino acids. V was cut by 2 bases and J by 2 bases, with 14 bases left in between. CDR1 is GTSNPN and CDR2 is SVGIG in the germline V gene (reference sequence). CDR3 amino acids: CAWSLGSGYTDTQYF. The CDR3 bases are TGTGCCTGGAGTCTAGGGTCGGGGTACACAGATACGCAGTATTTT.

This clone was detected a few times. The CDR3 protein is CASSFTGDTDTQYF. CDR3 DNA sequence: TGCGCCAGCAGCTTTACGGGAGACACAGATACGCAGTATTTT. The V call is TRBV5-1, the J call TRBJ2-3; D is possibly TRBD2 (6 bases). CDR1 is SGHRS and CDR2 is YFSETQ in the germline V gene. V was cut by 2 bases and J by 2 bases, with 9 bases left in between. This CDR3 comprises 14 residues.

The J gene is TRBJ1-2, the V gene TRBV5-1; TRBD1 agrees at 7 bases. Losses at the gene ends were 2 bases for V and 3 bases for J; bases not matched to a gene: 10. CDR1 is SGHRS, CDR2 YFSETQ, per germline. The CDR3 length is 16 residues. CDR3 region: CASSFGDHRGDYGYTF. CDR3 in DNA: TGCGCCAGCAGCTTTGGGGATCACAGGGGCGACTATGGCTACACCTTC.